This TCR beta chain was captured by sequencing in a study of T cell changes during pregnancy in multiple sclerosis. Germline CDR1 and CDR2: MDHEN and SYDVKM. There are 15 residues in the CDR3. V lost 5 bases to trimming and J lost 4 bases, with 15 bases between them. This table comes from immunoSEQ multiplex PCR, and its TCRdb copy is limited to in-frame clones, with some not included. The repertoire holds tens of thousands of clones, approximately 89% seen once, with roughly 0.59% in the top ten. Sequenced here: CD4+ T cells from peripheral blood mononuclear cells, sampled after pregnancy. The sequence was obtained from a female donor in good health, enrolled as a control in a pregnancy study. The rearrangement joins TRBV28 to TRBJ1-5; a weak D match, TRBD1 (6 bases). DNA of the CDR3: TGTGCCAGCAGTGCCGCCAGGGGCGGTAATCAGCCCCAGCATTTT. This codes for CASSAARGGNQPQHF.